This is a list of T cell receptor beta chains from one sample in a study of blood T cell repertoires in COVID-19. Method: immunoSEQ multiplex PCR; TCRdb's copy keeps in-frame clones and lacks some. The table has about 71,000 clones, about 80% seen once; the top ten hold 6.9%. Sequencing used peripheral blood. These receptors all come from a man aged 30 to 39 with COVID-19, enrolled during active disease. CDR3s include the opening cysteine and the closing phenylalanine or tryptophan. Fields, in order: J gene, clone size, V gene, D gene, CDR3 DNA, CDR3 protein. The D gene is left open where the match is weak. Clone size is stated in some rows and not others, as once, few, many or a class when expanded.

TRBJ1-2,NA,TRBV7-9,TRBD1,TGTGCCAGCAGCTTACCGGGACAGGGCAACTATGGCTACACCTTC,CASSLPGQGNYGYTF
TRBJ1-1,few,TRBV29-1,NA,TGCAGCGTTGGAGGCAGTCGAGCTTTCTTT,CSVGGSRAFF
TRBJ2-1,NA,TRBV6-4,NA,TGTGCCAGCAGTGCAATCCCCAGCGGCTCCTACAATGAGCAGTTCTTC,CASSAIPSGSYNEQFF
TRBJ2-3,once,TRBV28,TRBD1,TGTGCCAGCAGTTTAAAGTTCGGGCAGGGGGCCACAGATACGCAGTATTTT,CASSLKFGQGATDTQYF
TRBJ2-2,NA,TRBV11-3,NA,TGTGCCAGCAGCCCACCTCCCTTGCGGGGAGGCACCGGGGAGCTGTTTTTT,CASSPPPLRGGTGELFF
TRBJ1-3,NA,TRBV6-5,TRBD1,TGTGCCAGCACCGGACAGGGTGGCACCATATATTTT,CASTGQGGTIYF
TRBJ1-5,NA,TRBV6-5,NA,TGTGCCAGCAGTTCGGACAGAGGTCAGCCCCAGCATTTT,CASSSDRGQPQHF
TRBJ2-7,once,TRBV5-1,NA,TGCGCCAGCAGCTTGGGAGGGCAACCCTACGAGCAGTACTTC,CASSLGGQPYEQYF
TRBJ2-3,NA,TRBV28,TRBD1,TGTGCCAGCAGGGGGGACAGGGTGCCAGATACGCAGTATTTT,CASRGDRVPDTQYF
TRBJ1-1,once,TRBV5-1,TRBD1,TGCGCCAGCAGCTTGGGACCGGGACAGGGTGTTGTGGGGACTGAAGCTTTCTTT,CASSLGPGQGVVGTEAFF
TRBJ2-3,NA,TRBV6-5,NA,TGTGCCAGCAGTTACCGAGGAGACCCCACAGATACGCAGTATTTT,CASSYRGDPTDTQYF
TRBJ2-7,NA,TRBV6-5,NA,TGTGCCAGCAGACCTCGAGGTAAAAAGGGACAAGAGCAGTACTTC,CASRPRGKKGQEQYF
TRBJ2-1,NA,TRBV10-3,TRBD1,TGTGCCATCAGTGGGGGACAGGGATACTACAATGAGCAGTTCTTC,CAISGGQGYYNEQFF
TRBJ2-3,NA,TRBV7-2,NA,TGTGCCAGCAGCAGAGTCACAGATACGCAGTATTTT,CASSRVTDTQYF
TRBJ2-3,once,TRBV27,TRBD2,TGTGCCAGCAGTCGCACTAGGGGGGTAGCGGGGATCACAGATACGCAGTATTTT,CASSRTRGVAGITDTQYF
TRBJ2-1,NA,TRBV28,NA,TGTGCCAGCAGTCTCCTCAATGAGCAGTTCTTC,CASSLLNEQFF
TRBJ2-7,NA,TRBV27,NA,TGTGCCAGCAGTACCGCTCAGGGCTACGAGCAGTACTTC,CASSTAQGYEQYF
TRBJ1-2,few,TRBV27,TRBD1,TGTGCCAGCAGTCCAGGGACAGCGACCGTATATGGCTACACCTTC,CASSPGTATVYGYTF
TRBJ2-5,NA,TRBV7-2,NA,TGTGCCAGCACCTCACTTACCGCTGGTGGAGAGACCCAGTACTTC,CASTSLTAGGETQYF
TRBJ2-2,NA,TRBV7-2,TRBD2,TGTGCCAGCAGCTTCGGGGGGAGCGAAACCGGGGAGCTGTTTTTT,CASSFGGSETGELFF
TRBJ1-5,NA,TRBV11-2,NA,TGTGCCAGCAGCTTAGGGGGCCGCAATCAGCCCCAGCATTTT,CASSLGGRNQPQHF
TRBJ2-7,NA,TRBV19,TRBD2,TGTGCCAGTAGTTTTGGTAGCGGGGCAACCTACGAGCAGTACTTC,CASSFGSGATYEQYF
TRBJ2-5,NA,TRBV11-3,NA,TGTGCCAGCAGCCCAGGAACGGGAGTGGTGGAGACCCAGTACTTC,CASSPGTGVVETQYF
TRBJ2-1,NA,TRBV5-1,TRBD2,TGCGCCAGCAGCCTACTAGCGGGAGGTCTCTCCTACAATGAGCAGTTCTTC,CASSLLAGGLSYNEQFF
TRBJ2-1,NA,TRBV10-1,TRBD1,TGCGCCAGCAGTGATTCCGGGACAGGGAATTACAATGAGCAGTTCTTC,CASSDSGTGNYNEQFF
TRBJ1-5,NA,TRBV11-3,NA,TGTGCCAGCAGCGTCCGTATCGTGGGGTATAGGGGTCAGCCCCAGCATTTT,CASSVRIVGYRGQPQHF
TRBJ2-7,NA,TRBV7-9,TRBD2,TGTGCCAGCAGCTTTTCAACTAGCGGGAGTGAGCAGTACTTC,CASSFSTSGSEQYF
TRBJ1-3,NA,TRBV30,TRBD1,TGTGCCTGGCAGGGGGTTGCTGGAAACACCATATATTTT,CAWQGVAGNTIYF
TRBJ1-1,NA,TRBV6-6,NA,TGTGCCGTTCGGAACACTGAAGCTTTCTTT,CAVRNTEAFF
TRBJ2-3,NA,TRBV11-2,NA,TGTGCCAGCAGCCAGGGAGATACGCAGTATTTT,CASSQGDTQYF
TRBJ1-6,NA,TRBV4-2,TRBD1,TGTGCCAGCAGCCAGGCTCAGGGGGATTCACCCCTCCACTTT,CASSQAQGDSPLHF
TRBJ1-2,NA,TRBV28,TRBD1,TGTGCCAGCAGTTTTGGCCGACCGATACAGGGGGCGACCCATGGCTACACCTTC,CASSFGRPIQGATHGYTF
TRBJ1-5,NA,TRBV4-1,NA,TGCGCCAGCAGCCAAGCCTCAGAAATGAATAGCAATCAGCCCCAGCATTTT,CASSQASEMNSNQPQHF
TRBJ2-4,NA,TRBV6-2/TRBV6-3,TRBD2,TGTGCCAGCAGTTACTCGGGGGAGGGGAACATTCAGTACTTC,CASSYSGEGNIQYF
TRBJ2-7,once,TRBV5-6,TRBD2,TGTGCCAGCATGGACGGACCCGGGGGGGAGCAGTACTTC,CASMDGPGGEQYF
TRBJ2-4,NA,TRBV28,TRBD1,TGTGCCAGCAGTCCGACGACAGGGGCAAAAAACATTCAGTACTTC,CASSPTTGAKNIQYF
TRBJ1-6,few,TRBV3-1/TRBV3-2,NA,TGTGCCAGCAGCCAAGCCCCTAAAGGGCCCAGGGCACCCCTCCACTTT,CASSQAPKGPRAPLHF
TRBJ1-2,NA,TRBV5-4,NA,TGTGCCAGCAGCTTGGCCGATGTGCGATATGGCTACACCTTC,CASSLADVRYGYTF
TRBJ2-1,NA,TRBV11-2,NA,TGTGCCAGCAGCTCAGAGGACCGGAGGGCCAGGGATGAGCAGTTCTTC,CASSSEDRRARDEQFF
TRBJ2-1,NA,TRBV27,TRBD1,TGTGCCAGCAGTTTAAAGGGACAGAGATCCTACAATGAGCAGTTCTTC,CASSLKGQRSYNEQFF
TRBJ1-4,NA,TRBV7-2,TRBD1,TGTGCCAGCAGCCCCCCGGGACAGGGGAGAAGTGGGGAAAAACTGTTTTTT,CASSPPGQGRSGEKLFF
TRBJ1-1,NA,TRBV5-1,TRBD1,TGCGCCAGCAGCCGCGTGGGGACAGGGAACACTGAAGCTTTCTTT,CASSRVGTGNTEAFF
TRBJ1-5,NA,TRBV7-2,NA,TGTGCCAGCAGCTTAAACGGGGTGAATCAGCCCCAGCATTTT,CASSLNGVNQPQHF
TRBJ2-3,NA,TRBV9,TRBD1,TGTGCCAGCAGCGCCACAGGGGGCAAGTCGACAGATACGCAGTATTTT,CASSATGGKSTDTQYF
TRBJ2-7,few,TRBV27,TRBD1,TGTGCCAGCCAACCCCGCGGACAGGGCCACTACGAGCAGTACTTC,CASQPRGQGHYEQYF
TRBJ2-7,NA,TRBV12-3/TRBV12-4,TRBD1,TGTGCCAGCAGTTCCGACAGGGGCGGAGAGCAGTACTTC,CASSSDRGGEQYF
TRBJ2-1,NA,TRBV19,NA,TGTGCCAGTAGTATAGGGGGAGCGCCAGGGGACAATGAGCAGTTCTTC,CASSIGGAPGDNEQFF
TRBJ1-2,NA,TRBV28,NA,TGTGCCAGCAGTTTGAGCTATGGCTACACCTTC,CASSLSYGYTF
TRBJ1-5,NA,TRBV2,NA,TGTGCCAGCAGTGAAGGGGCAGTTAGCAATCAGCCCCAGCATTTT,CASSEGAVSNQPQHF
TRBJ2-3,NA,TRBV10-1,NA,TGCGCCACCCGCCCAGGGAATACAGATACGCAGTATTTT,CATRPGNTDTQYF
TRBJ2-1,few,TRBV6-7,NA,TGTGCCAGCACCCGAGGGGGGCAGTTCTTC,CASTRGGQFF
TRBJ1-2,NA,TRBV6-2/TRBV6-3,NA,TGTGCCAGCAGTGGCACAGGCATCTATGGCTACACCTTC,CASSGTGIYGYTF
TRBJ2-7,NA,TRBV5-5,TRBD1,TGTGCCAGCAGCTTGGACCTGGACAGGAGCTCCTACGAGCAGTACTTC,CASSLDLDRSSYEQYF
TRBJ1-2,NA,TRBV30,TRBD1,TGTGCCTGGATTCGACCCGGGACAGGGGGGGGCTATGGCTACACCTTC,CAWIRPGTGGGYGYTF
TRBJ2-7,once,TRBV10-1,NA,TGCGCCAGCAGCCCCAGGACAGAGGGCGAGCAGTACTTC,CASSPRTEGEQYF
TRBJ2-5,NA,TRBV28,TRBD1,TGTGCCAGCAGTGACCCGGGACAGGGACAAGAGACCCAGTACTTC,CASSDPGQGQETQYF
TRBJ2-1,NA,TRBV2,NA,TGTGCCAGCAGGTCCGATTCCAGCTCCTACAATGAGCAGTTCTTC,CASRSDSSSYNEQFF
TRBJ2-3,NA,TRBV7-2,TRBD2,TGTGCCAGCAGCTCGAGACTAGCGGGGGTCACAGATACGCAGTATTTT,CASSSRLAGVTDTQYF